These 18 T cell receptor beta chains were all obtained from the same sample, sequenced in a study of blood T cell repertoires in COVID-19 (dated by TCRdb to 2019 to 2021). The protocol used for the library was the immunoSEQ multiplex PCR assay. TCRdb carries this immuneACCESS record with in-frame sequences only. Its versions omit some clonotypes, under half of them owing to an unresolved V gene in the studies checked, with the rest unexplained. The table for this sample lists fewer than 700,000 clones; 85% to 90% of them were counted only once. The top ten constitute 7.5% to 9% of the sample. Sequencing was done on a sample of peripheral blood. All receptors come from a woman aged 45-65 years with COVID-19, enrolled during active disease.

CDR3 sequence (DNA): TGTGCCAGCAGCCAAATCCGGACCGGGGAGCTGTTTTTT. Translated, it gives CASSQIRTGELFF. The genes are TRBV3-1 (or the pseudogene TRBV3-2) and TRBJ2-2, with D unresolved. The V end lost 2 bases, the J end lost 5 bases, and 6 bases lay between the germline ends. From germline, CDR1 is LGHDT and CDR2 YNNKEL (reference sequence). CDR3 length: 13 amino acids.

CDR3 in DNA: TGCGCCAGCACCTTAAATCCGGGACAGGGGATAACCGGGGCCAACGTCCTGACTTTC. This sequence encodes CASTLNPGQGITGANVLTF. The J gene is TRBJ2-6, the V gene TRBV5-1; 10 nucleotides align to TRBD1. Germline V gene data show CDR1 as SGHRS and CDR2 as YFSETQ. The V segment lost 6 bases and the J segment 4 bases; nucleotides outside the gene matches: 16. This CDR3 region has 19 residues.

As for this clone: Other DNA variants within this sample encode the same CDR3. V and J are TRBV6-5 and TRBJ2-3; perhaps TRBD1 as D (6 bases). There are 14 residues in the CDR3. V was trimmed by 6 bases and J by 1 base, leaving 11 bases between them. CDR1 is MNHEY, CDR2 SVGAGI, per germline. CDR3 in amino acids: CASRKDRGTDTQYF. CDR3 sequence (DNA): TGTGCCAGCAGGAAGGACAGAGGCACAGATACGCAGTATTTT.

The CDR3 sequence is CAWSETGLYEQYF. The CDR3 bases are TGTGCCTGGAGCGAGACAGGGCTGTACGAGCAGTACTTC. This chain connects TRBV30 to TRBJ2-7; TRBD1 matches 7 bases. The ends lost 3 bases at V and 4 bases at J; junction bases unmatched: 6. The CDR3 totals 13 residues. Per germline, CDR1 GTSNPN and CDR2 SVGIG (reference sequence).

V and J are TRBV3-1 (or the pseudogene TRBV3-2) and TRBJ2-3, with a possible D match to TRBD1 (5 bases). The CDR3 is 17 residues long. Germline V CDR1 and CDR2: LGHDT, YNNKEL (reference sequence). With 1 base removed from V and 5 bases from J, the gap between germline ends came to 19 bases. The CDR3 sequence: CASSQGVVTASQDTQYF. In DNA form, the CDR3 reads TGTGCCAGCAGCCAAGGAGTGGTGACAGCCTCACAAGATACGCAGTATTTT.

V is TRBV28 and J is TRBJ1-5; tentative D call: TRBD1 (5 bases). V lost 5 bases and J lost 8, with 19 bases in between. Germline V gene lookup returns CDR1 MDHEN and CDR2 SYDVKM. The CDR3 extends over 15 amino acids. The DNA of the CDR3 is TGTGCCAGCAGTAGGGGCTTCCACCTCCCGGAGCCCCAGCATTTT. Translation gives CASSRGFHLPEPQHF.

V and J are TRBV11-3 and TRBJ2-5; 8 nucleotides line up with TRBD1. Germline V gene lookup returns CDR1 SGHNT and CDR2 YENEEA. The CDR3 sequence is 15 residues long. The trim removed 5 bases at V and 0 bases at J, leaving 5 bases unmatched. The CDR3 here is CASSQGAQYQETQYF. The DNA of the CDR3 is TGTGCCAGCAGCCAGGGGGCTCAGTACCAAGAGACCCAGTACTTC.

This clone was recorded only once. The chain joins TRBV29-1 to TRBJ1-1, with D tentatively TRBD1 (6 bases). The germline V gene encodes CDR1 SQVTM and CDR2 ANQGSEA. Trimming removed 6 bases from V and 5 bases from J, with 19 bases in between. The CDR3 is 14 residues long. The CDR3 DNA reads TGCAGCGTCCACAATTTATACACAGGGACTGAAGCTTTCTTT. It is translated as CSVHNLYTGTEAFF. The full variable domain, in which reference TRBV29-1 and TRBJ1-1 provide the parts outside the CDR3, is SAVISQKPSRDICQRGTSLTIQCQVDSQVTMMFWYRQQPGQSLTLIATANQGSEATYESGFVIDKFPISRPNLTFSTLTVSNMSPEDSSIYLCSVHNLYTGTEAFFGQGTRLTVV.

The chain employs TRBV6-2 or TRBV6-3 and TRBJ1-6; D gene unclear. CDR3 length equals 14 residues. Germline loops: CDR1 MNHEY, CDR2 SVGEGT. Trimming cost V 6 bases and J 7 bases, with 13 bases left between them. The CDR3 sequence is CASSWEGGNSPLHF. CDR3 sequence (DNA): TGTGCCAGCAGCTGGGAGGGAGGAAATTCACCCCTCCACTTT.

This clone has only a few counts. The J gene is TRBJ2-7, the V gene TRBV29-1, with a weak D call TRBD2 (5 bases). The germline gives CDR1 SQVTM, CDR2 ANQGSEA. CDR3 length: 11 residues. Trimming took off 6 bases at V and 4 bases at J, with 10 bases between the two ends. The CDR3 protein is CSVRARYEQYF. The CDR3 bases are TGCAGCGTGAGGGCCCGTTACGAGCAGTACTTC.

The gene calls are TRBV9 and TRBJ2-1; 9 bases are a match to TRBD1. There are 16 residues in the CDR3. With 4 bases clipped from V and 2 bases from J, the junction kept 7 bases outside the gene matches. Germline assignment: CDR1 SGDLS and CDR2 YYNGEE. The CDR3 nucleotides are TGTGCCAGCAGCCCTCCGACAGGGGGAGCCTACAATGAGCAGTTCTTC. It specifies CASSPPTGGAYNEQFF.

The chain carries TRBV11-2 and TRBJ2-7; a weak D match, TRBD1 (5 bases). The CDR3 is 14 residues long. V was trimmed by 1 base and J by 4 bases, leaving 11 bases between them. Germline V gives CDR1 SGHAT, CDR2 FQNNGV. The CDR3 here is CASSLAGAGYEQYF. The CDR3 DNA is TGTGCCAGCAGCTTAGCTGGGGCCGGGTACGAGCAGTACTTC.

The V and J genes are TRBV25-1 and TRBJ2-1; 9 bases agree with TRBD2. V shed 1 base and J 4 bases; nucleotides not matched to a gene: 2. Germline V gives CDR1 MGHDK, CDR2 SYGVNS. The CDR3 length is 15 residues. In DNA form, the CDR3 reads TGTGCCAGCAGTGAATTAAGCGGGGGGTACAATGAGCAGTTCTTC. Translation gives CASSELSGGYNEQFF.

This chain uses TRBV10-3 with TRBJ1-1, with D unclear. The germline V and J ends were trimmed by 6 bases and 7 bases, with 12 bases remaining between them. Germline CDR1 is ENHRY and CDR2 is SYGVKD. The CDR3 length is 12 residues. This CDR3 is CAISREENEAFF. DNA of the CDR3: TGTGCCATCAGCCGGGAGGAAAATGAAGCTTTCTTT.

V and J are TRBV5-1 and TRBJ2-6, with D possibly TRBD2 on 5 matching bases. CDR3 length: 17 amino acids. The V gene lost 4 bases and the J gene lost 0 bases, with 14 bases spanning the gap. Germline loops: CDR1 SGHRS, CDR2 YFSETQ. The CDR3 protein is CASSLGIDSSGANVLTF. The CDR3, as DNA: TGCGCCAGCAGCCTCGGGATAGATTCCTCTGGGGCCAACGTCCTGACTTTC. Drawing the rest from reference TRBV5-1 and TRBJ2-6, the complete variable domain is KAGVTQTPRYLIKTRGQQVTLSCSPISGHRSVSWYQQTPGQGLQFLFEYFSETQRNKGNFPGRFSGRQFSNSRSEMNVSTLELGDSALYLCASSLGIDSSGANVLTFGAGSRLTVL.

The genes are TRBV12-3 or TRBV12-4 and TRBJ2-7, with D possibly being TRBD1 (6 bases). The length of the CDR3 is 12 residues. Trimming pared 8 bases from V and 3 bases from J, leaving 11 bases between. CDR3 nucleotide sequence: TGTGCCAGCGCAGGGGAGAACTACGAGCAGTACTTC. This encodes CASAGENYEQYF.

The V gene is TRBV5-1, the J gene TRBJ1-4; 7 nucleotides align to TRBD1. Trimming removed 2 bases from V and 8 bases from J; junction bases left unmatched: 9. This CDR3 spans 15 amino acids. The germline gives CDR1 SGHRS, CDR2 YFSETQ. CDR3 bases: TGCGCCAGCAGCTTAGTCGAGGGGGCGCGCGAAAAACTGTTTTTT. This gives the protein CASSLVEGAREKLFF.

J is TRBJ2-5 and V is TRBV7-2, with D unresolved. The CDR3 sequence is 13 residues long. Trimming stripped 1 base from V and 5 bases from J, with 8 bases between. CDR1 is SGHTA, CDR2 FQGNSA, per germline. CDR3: CASSLVLQETQYF. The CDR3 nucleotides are TGTGCCAGCAGCTTAGTCCTACAGGAGACCCAGTACTTC.